This TCR beta chain was recorded in a study of CD8 T cells in Susac syndrome. Germline V lookup: CDR1 LGHDT, CDR2 YNNKEL (reference sequence). CDR3 length: 14 residues. V dropped 1 base and J dropped 6 bases, with 13 bases sitting between them. Random-hexamer reverse transcription was applied to 0.5 to 1 ug RNA. The amplification used immunoSEQ multiplex PCR on TCR beta CDR3; it spanned 54 Vbeta and 13 Jbeta. Each CDR3 protein is one row after TCRdb ran MiXCR on the immunoSEQ multiplex PCR reads. Of 150,000 to 200,000 distinct CDR3 sequences in the sample, about 94% were seen once. This rearrangement joins TRBV3-1 to TRBJ2-7, with a weak D call TRBD1 (5 bases). Sample: CD4+ T cells from PBMCs. The sequence derives from a human donor with multiple sclerosis. The CDR3 nucleotides are TGTGCCAGCAGCCAAGTCCCTAAGGGGTCCGAGCAGTACTTC. This encodes CASSQVPKGSEQYF.